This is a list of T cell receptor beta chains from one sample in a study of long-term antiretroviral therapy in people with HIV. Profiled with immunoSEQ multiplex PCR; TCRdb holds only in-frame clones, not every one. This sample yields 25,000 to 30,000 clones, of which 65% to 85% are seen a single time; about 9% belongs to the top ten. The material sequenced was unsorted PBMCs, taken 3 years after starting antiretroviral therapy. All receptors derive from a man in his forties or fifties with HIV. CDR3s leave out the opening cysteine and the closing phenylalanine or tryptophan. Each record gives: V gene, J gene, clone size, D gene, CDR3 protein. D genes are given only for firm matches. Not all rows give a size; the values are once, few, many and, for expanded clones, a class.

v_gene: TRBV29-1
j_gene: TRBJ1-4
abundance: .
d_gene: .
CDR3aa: SVESGGSGEKLF

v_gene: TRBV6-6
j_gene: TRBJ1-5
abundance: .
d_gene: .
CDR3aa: ASTISRAQEYQPQH

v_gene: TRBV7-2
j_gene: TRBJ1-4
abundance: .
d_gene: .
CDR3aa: ASSRARDFNEKLF

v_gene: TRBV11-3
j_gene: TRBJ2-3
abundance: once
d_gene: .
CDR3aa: ASSLTSPDTQY

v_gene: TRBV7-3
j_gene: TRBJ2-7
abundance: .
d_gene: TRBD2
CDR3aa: ASSSVEGGIHEQY

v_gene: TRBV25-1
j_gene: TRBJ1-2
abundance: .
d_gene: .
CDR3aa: ASSDSANLYGYT

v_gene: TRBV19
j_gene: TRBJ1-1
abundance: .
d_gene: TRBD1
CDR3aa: ASRPGQTNTEAF

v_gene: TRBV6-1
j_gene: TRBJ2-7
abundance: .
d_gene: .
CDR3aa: ASKGGNVAYEQY

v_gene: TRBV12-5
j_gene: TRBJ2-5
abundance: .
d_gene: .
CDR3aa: ASGLRIQETQY

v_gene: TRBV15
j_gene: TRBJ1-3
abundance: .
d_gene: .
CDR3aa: ATSRGENTIY

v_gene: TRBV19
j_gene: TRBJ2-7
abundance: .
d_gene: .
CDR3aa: ASSISWSSYEQY

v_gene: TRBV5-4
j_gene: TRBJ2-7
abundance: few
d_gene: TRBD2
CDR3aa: ASSLAGGSSYEQY

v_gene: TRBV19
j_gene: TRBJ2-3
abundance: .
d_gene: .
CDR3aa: ASSSLADTQY

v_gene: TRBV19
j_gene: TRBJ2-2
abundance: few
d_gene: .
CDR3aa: ASSIDRELF

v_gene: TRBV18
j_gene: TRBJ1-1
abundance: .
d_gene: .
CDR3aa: ASSPSGVSTEAF

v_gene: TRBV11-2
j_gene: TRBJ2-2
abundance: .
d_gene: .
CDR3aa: ASSFPPSWANTGELF

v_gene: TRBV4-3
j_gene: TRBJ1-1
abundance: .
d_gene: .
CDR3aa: ASSQDPSDTEAF

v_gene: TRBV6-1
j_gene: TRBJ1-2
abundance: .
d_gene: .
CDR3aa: ASSEGTEALYGYT

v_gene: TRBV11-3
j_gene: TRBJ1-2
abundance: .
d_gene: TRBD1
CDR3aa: ATHRGTTNYGYT

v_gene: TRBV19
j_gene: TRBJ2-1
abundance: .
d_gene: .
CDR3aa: ATNGGRRWDEQF

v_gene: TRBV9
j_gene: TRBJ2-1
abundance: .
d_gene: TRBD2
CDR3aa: ASSSRGGVPYNEQF

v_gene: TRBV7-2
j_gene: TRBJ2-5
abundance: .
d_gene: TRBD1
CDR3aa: ASSDYRGQTQY

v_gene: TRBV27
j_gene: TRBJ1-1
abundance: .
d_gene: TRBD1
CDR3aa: ASSTLQGVNTEAF

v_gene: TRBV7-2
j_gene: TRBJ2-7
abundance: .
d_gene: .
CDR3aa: ASSLAEKGLSYEQY

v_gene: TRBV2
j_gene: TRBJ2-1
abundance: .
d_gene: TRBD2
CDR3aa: ASSVRGGFNEQF

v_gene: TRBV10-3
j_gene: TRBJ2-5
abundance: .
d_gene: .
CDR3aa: ASQDEYQETQY

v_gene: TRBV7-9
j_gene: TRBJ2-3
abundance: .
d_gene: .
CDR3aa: ASSLVGGFGHTQY

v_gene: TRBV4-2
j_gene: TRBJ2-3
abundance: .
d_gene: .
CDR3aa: ASSQDIAGSSTDTQY

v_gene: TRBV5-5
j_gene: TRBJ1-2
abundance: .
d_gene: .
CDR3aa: ASSLDRDKIYGYT